This T cell receptor beta chain was found in a study of T-cell reconstitution after alpha-beta-depleted transplantation in children (dated by TCRdb to about 2016). Regarding the research as a whole: T-cell immune reconstitution after TCRalphabeta/CD19-depleted allogeneic hematopoietic cell transplantation in children was quantitatively tracked in the study by means of TCR repertoire profiling.

From the cysteine through the phenylalanine, the CDR3 covers 14 amino acids. The CDR3 DNA has 42 bases and is translated from base 1. Trimming takes 4 bases from V and 1 base from J, and the germline ends sit 11 bases apart. The germline V gene (reference sequence) supplies CDR1 SGHNT and CDR2 YYREEE. Library creation used PCR. TCRdb records Illumina HiSeq 2500 as the sequencer. To normalize quantification of the TCRbeta repertoire, the TCR libraries were built with molecular barcoding that relied on unique molecular identifiers. TCRdb reprocessed the public reads (quality trimming at Q25 with fastp, clone calling with MiXCR) and kept in-frame beta chains. Every entry covers one CDR3 protein and lists the most common genes and DNA from its rows. Here the sample has 200,000 to 250,000 distinct CDR3 sequences; about 9.5% occur a single time. The top ten clonotypes cover 5.5% to 8% of the sample. This clonotype was seen repeatedly, ten times or more. Its antigen target is currently unknown. Qualities for individual bases were not recorded, and no much larger clone is one base off.

This material consisted of PBMCs from the stem cell graft donor, taken from the stem cell graft. The sequence was collected from a human donor who donated a stem cell graft to a child with acute lymphoblastic leukemia. This chain joins TRBV5-4 to TRBJ2-5; the D gene is perhaps TRBD1, on 6 matching bases. The nucleotide sequence is TGTGCCAGCAGCACTGGACAGAGCCAAGAGACCCAGTACTTC. This encodes CASSTGQSQETQYF.